This note documents a single T cell receptor beta chain sequence. At the DNA level, this CDR3 is encoded by other sequences in the same sample as well. The entry originates in a study of shared clonotypes between healthy human individuals. Around 30,000 T cell genomes, or around 0.2 ug DNA, went into the sorted-subset replicate PCRs. TCRdb's copy holds only in-frame clones and misses some; the assay was immunoSEQ multiplex PCR. The sample consists of around 980,000 clones, roughly 74% of them appearing once. The TCR sequence derives from a young man in good health. Some clones in this sample may be carry-over from other donors' samples. Sequencing input: memory CD4+ T cells from PBMCs. Documented subset: CD45RA-negative fraction.

CDR3 residues: CASRAGGQETQYF. The CDR3 DNA follows: TGTGCCAGCAGGGCGGGGGGTCAAGAGACCCAGTACTTC. This chain joins TRBV28 and TRBJ2-5; 8 bases are shared with TRBD2. This CDR3 region has 13 residues. J was trimmed by 2 bases and V by 6 bases; bases with no gene match: 2. Germline V gene lookup returns CDR1 MDHEN and CDR2 SYDVKM. Full variable domain (remainder filled in from reference TRBV28 and TRBJ2-5): DVKVTQSSRYLVKRTGEKVFLECVQDMDHENMFWYRQDPGLGLRLIYFSYDVKMKEKGDIPEGYSVSREKKERFSLILESASTNQTSMYLCASRAGGQETQYFGPGTRLLVL.